The 13 T cell receptor beta chains listed next were all sequenced from one sample in a study of identical twins. TCRdb ran MiXCR on the 5' RACE reads and lists one entry per CDR3 protein. The sample includes about 530,000 distinct CDR3 sequences, more than 20% of them seen just once. This sample also belongs to another study, concerning yellow fever vaccine responses in identical twins.

Sequenced input: CD4+ T cells sorted from blood. The receptors shown here come from a woman in her late teens or twenties in good health.

This clonotype has more than one count but fewer than ten. The chain is built from TRBV11-2 and TRBJ1-1; TRBD1 matches at 7 bases. V was pared by 5 bases and J by 1 base, with 10 bases of the junction left unmatched. This CDR3 is 16 amino acids long. Germline lookup yields CDR1 SGHAT and CDR2 FQNNGV. The CDR3, as DNA: TGTGCCAGCAGCAGGGTCCCGACAGGGACGAACACTGAAGCTTTCTTT. It is translated as CASSRVPTGTNTEAFF. Full variable domain (missing parts from reference TRBV11-2 and TRBJ1-1): EAGVAQSPRYKIIEKRQSVAFWCNPISGHATLYWYQQILGQGPKLLIQFQNNGVVDDSQLPKDRFSAERLKGVDSTLKIQPAKLEDSAVYLCASSRVPTGTNTEAFFGQGTRLTVV.

This clonotype was counted a few times. CDR3 loop: CASSQSNQPQHF. In DNA, the CDR3 is TGTGCCAGCAGCCAAAGCAATCAGCCCCAGCATTTT. The J gene is TRBJ1-5, the V gene TRBV4-2; no definite D call. Trimming took 2 bases from V and 1 from J, leaving 0 bases between them. The length of the CDR3 is 12 residues. Germline V gene lookup returns CDR1 LGHNA and CDR2 YNFKEQ.

This clonotype was seen many times. The rearrangement joins TRBV20-1 to TRBJ2-1; 10 bases map to TRBD2. The CDR3 loop spans 13 amino acids. Trimming took 2 bases from V and 7 from J; bases not matched to a gene: 2. CDR1 and CDR2 (germline): DFQATT, SNEGSKA (reference sequence). DNA of the CDR3: TGCAGTGCTAGACTAGCGGGAGTGAATGAGCAGTTCTTC. This sequence encodes CSARLAGVNEQFF.

This clonotype was seen a few times. The chain is built from TRBV10-3 and TRBJ2-7; D gene ambiguous. This CDR3 is built from 13 residues. Trimming pared 2 bases from V and 4 bases from J, leaving 9 bases between. The germline CDR1 and CDR2 sequences are ENHRY and SYGVKD. CDR3 in amino acids: CAISEKRVYEQYF. The CDR3 nucleotides are TGTGCCATCAGTGAGAAAAGGGTTTACGAGCAGTACTTC.

This clonotype was observed a handful of times. J is TRBJ1-2 and V is TRBV27, with 7 nucleotides matching TRBD1. This CDR3 has 14 amino acids. The germline V gene has CDR1 MNHEY and CDR2 SMNVEV (reference sequence). Trimming cost V 5 bases and J 5 bases; bases outside gene matches: 8. The CDR3 nucleotides are TGTGCCAGCAGTCCACGGGACAGACCGTATGGCTACACCTTC. This codes for CASSPRDRPYGYTF.

This clonotype was counted between two and nine times. V gene TRBV2 combines with J gene TRBJ2-3, with 8 bases identical to TRBD2. Looked up from germline, CDR1 is SNHLY and CDR2 is FYNNEI. The CDR3 is made up of 12 amino acids. This chain's CDR3 is CASGGPGDTQYF. In DNA form, the CDR3 reads TGTGCAAGCGGGGGCCCGGGAGATACGCAGTATTTT.

This clonotype came up a few times. The chain links TRBV10-3 to TRBJ2-7; D not resolved. The CDR3 sequence is 12 residues long. V was pared by 5 bases and J by 2 bases, with 7 bases between. The germline V gene has CDR1 ENHRY and CDR2 SYGVKD. CDR3 bases: TGTGCCATCAGTACCGTACCCTACGAGCAGTACGTC. It codes for CAISTVPYEQYV.

The chain carries TRBV18 and TRBJ2-5, with 7 bases matching TRBD1. CDR1 and CDR2 (germline): KGHSH, LQKENI. The trim removed 0 bases at V and 4 bases at J, leaving 5 bases unmatched. This CDR3 is built from 15 residues. CDR3 residues: CASSPPRGNGETQYF. CDR3 in DNA: TGTGCCAGCTCACCACCCAGGGGGAACGGAGAGACCCAGTACTTC.

The chain links TRBV5-1 to TRBJ2-1; D might be TRBD1 (5 bases). This CDR3 comprises 15 residues. CDR1 SGHRS and CDR2 YFSETQ come from the germline V gene. V was shortened by 0 bases and J by 4 bases, with 11 bases between the two germline ends. The CDR3 is CASSLALDSYNEQFF. DNA of the CDR3: TGCGCCAGCAGCTTGGCCTTAGACAGTTACAATGAGCAGTTCTTC.

The rearrangement joins TRBV20-1 to TRBJ2-7; TRBD2 aligns across 9 bases. CDR3 size: 13 residues. The V gene end was trimmed by 1 base and the J gene end by 5 bases; junction bases not matched to a gene: 3. From germline, CDR1 is DFQATT and CDR2 SNEGSKA (reference sequence). CDR3 amino acids: CSARGLAGNEQYF. CDR3 in DNA: TGCAGTGCTAGAGGTCTAGCGGGAAACGAGCAGTACTTC.

A single count supports this clonotype. V and J are TRBV20-1 and TRBJ2-2, with TRBD2 matching over 9 bases. CDR1 and CDR2 (germline): DFQATT, SNEGSKA (reference sequence). The J segment lost 6 bases and the V segment lost 5 bases, leaving 10 bases of the junction unmatched. CDR3 length equals 15 residues. The CDR3 loop is CSAPSSGRMPGELFF. CDR3 DNA: TGCAGTGCTCCCTCAAGCGGGAGGATGCCCGGGGAGCTGTTTTTT.

CDR3 amino acids: CASSIWESYEQYF. The CDR3 DNA follows: TGTGCCAGTAGTATATGGGAGAGCTACGAGCAGTACTTC. This chain connects TRBV19 to TRBJ2-7, with D maybe TRBD2 (5 bases). V lost 2 bases and J 3 bases, leaving 8 bases between the germline ends. The CDR3 extends over 13 amino acids. Germline assignment: CDR1 LNHDA and CDR2 SQIVND (reference sequence).

This clonotype was seen at least ten times. The V and J genes are TRBV20-1 and TRBJ1-1; D might be TRBD1 (5 bases). V lost 5 bases and J 5 bases, leaving 15 bases between the germline ends. CDR3 size: 13 residues. Germline values: CDR1 DFQATT, CDR2 SNEGSKA (reference sequence). The CDR3 region is CSARQGGETEAFF. The CDR3 coding sequence is TGCAGTGCTCGTCAGGGTGGTGAGACTGAAGCTTTCTTT.